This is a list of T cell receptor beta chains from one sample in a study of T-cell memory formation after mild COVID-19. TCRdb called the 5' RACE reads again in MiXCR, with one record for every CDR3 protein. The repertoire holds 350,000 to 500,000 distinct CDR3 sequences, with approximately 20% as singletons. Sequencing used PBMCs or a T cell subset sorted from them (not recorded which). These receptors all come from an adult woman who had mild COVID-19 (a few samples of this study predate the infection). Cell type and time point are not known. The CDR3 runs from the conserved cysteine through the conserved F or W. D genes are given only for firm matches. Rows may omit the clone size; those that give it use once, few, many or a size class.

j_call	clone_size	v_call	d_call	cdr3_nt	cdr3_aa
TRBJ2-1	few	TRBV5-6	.	TGTGCCAGCAGCTTGGGGGTCGGGAGATTCTACAATGAGCAGTTCTTC	CASSLGVGRFYNEQFF
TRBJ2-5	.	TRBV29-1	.	TGCAGCGTTGAAGGTGGGGGGGCACGGTTGGAGACCCAGTACTTC	CSVEGGGARLETQYF
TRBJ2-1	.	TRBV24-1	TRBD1	TGTGCCACCAGTGATTCCGGGACAGGCAAGAATGAGCAGTTCTTC	CATSDSGTGKNEQFF
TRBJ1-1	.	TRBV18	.	TGTGCCAGCTCACCGACAGAAGTCACTGAAGCTTTCTTT	CASSPTEVTEAFF
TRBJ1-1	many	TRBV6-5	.	TGTGCCAGCAGCCTAACTCACAGGGACCCTGAAGCTTTCTTT	CASSLTHRDPEAFF
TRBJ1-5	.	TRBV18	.	TGTGCCAGCTCCCAACAAGGAGCCGCTTATAGCAATCAGCCCCAGCATTTT	CASSQQGAAYSNQPQHF
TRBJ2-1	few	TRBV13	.	TGTGCCAGCAGCTTGTTACAGGAGTACAATGAGCAGTTCTTC	CASSLLQEYNEQFF
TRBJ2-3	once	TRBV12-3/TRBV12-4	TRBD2	TGTGACAGCAACGACGAGGCGGGAGGGCCATATACGCAGTATTTT	CDSNDEAGGPYTQYF
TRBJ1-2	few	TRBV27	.	TGTGCCAGCAGGGGAGAAGGATATGGCTACACCTTC	CASRGEGYGYTF
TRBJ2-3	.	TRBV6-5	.	TGTGCCAGCAGTTACCAACCAACGGAAGTCGCAGATACGCAGTATTTT	CASSYQPTEVADTQYF
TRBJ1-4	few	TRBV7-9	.	TGTGCCAGCAGCTTAGCCCCGGGTAGTGAAAAACTGTTTTTT	CASSLAPGSEKLFF
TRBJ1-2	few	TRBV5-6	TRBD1	TGTGCCAGCAGCCGGGACAGCTCCTCTCTCTATGGCTACACCTTC	CASSRDSSSLYGYTF
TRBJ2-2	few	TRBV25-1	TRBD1	TGTGCCAGCAGTGAATTCGGGCAGGGGGCAAGATGGACCGGGGAGCTGTTTTTT	CASSEFGQGARWTGELFF
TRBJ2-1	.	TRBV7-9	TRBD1	TGTGCCAGCAGCCCCCGGGACAGACATAATGAGCAGTTCTTC	CASSPRDRHNEQFF
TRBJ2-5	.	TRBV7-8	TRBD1	TGTGCCAGCAGCTTAATCCCAGAAGGGGGCCCTCAAGAGACCCAGTACTTC	CASSLIPEGGPQETQYF
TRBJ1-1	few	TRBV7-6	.	TGTGCCAGCAGCTTAGATGTGGGGTCTGACACTGAAGCTTTCTTT	CASSLDVGSDTEAFF
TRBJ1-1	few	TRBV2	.	TGTGCCAGCAGTGCTGCAGGCGTCAACACTGAAGCTTTCTTT	CASSAAGVNTEAFF
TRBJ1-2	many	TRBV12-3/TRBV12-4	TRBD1	TGTGCCAGCAGCCTGGGGACAGGGAAGTATGGCTACACCTTC	CASSLGTGKYGYTF